This TCR beta chain was sequenced during a study of T-cell memory formation after mild COVID-19. Study-level points and caveats: The finding that pre-infection memory included some responding clones suggested that cross-reactive memory joined. What remained unconfirmed was the SARS-CoV-2 specificity of second-wave clones peaking on day 37. CD4+ contracting clones lay mainly in CM and EM, CD8+ ones in EMRA.

Germline V CDR1 and CDR2: SGHAT, FQNNGV. Between the trimmed V and J ends, which lost 0 bases and 4 bases, there was a span of 13 bases. The CDR3 has 16 amino acids. This clonotype was seen more than once but under ten times. Its antigen remains unidentified. TCRdb fed the 5' RACE reads into MiXCR, producing one record per CDR3 protein. The sample yields roughly 410,000 distinct CDR3 sequences, approximately 24% seen once. This clonotype was obtained from an adult woman who had mild COVID-19 (a few samples of this study predate the infection). Cell type and time point are not known. This sequence joins TRBV11-2 and TRBJ2-1; D is possibly TRBD2 (7 bases). Sequenced material: PBMCs or a T cell subset sorted from them (not recorded which). The CDR3 reads CASSLDRGGAYNEQFF. The CDR3 coding sequence is TGTGCCAGCAGCTTAGATCGTGGGGGGGCTTACAATGAGCAGTTCTTC.